The present TCR beta chain was sequenced within a study of shared clonotypes between healthy human individuals. Study overall: Per-donor plates numbered three CD4 naive, three CD4 memory, two CD8 naive and one CD8 memory. Study-wide findings and caveats: Naive subsets generally had larger estimated richness than memory subsets.

With respect to this clone: The target antigen is unknown.

Donors were healthy HIV-negative adults without recently reported acute infections or vaccinations. The CDR3 has 14 amino acids. Trimming took off 6 bases at V and 7 bases at J, with 18 bases between the two ends. Looked up from germline, CDR1 is MDHEN and CDR2 is SYDVKM. Genomic DNA from each subset was divided evenly over several immunoSEQ plates. The method was immunoSEQ multiplex PCR; TCRdb's version includes in-frame clones alone and lacks a portion of them. Here the sample spans 2 million to 3 million clones, roughly 93% being singletons. V usage is TRBV28 and J usage is TRBJ1-1; maybe TRBD1 (6 bases). This TCR was sampled from a man between 18 and 35 years old in good health. Some clones in this sample may be carry-over from other donors' samples. The specimen sequenced was naive CD4+ T cells from PBMCs. Documented subset: CD45RA+ positively selected. CDR3 DNA: TGTGCCAGCAGAGCCTCAGGGGCTCCACTTGAAGCTTTCTTT. Its protein product is CASRASGAPLEAFF.